These 32 T cell receptor beta chains were all obtained from the same sample, sequenced in a study of metastatic and nonmetastatic thyroid tumors. Nobody among the patients had been given any treatment before thyroid surgery. MiXCR reprocessed the PCR reads for TCRdb. In the table there are 40,000 or so clones, about 25% of which are singletons. The sequenced sample consisted of blood. These receptors originate from a female donor with papillary thyroid cancer or a benign thyroid nodule (not recorded which). Some clones in this sample may be carry-over from other donors' samples.

This clone was observed at least ten times. A read error may be the cause here, since a much bigger clone is one base away. V and J are TRBV2 and TRBJ2-3; D may correspond to TRBD1 or TRBD2 (5 bases each). The CDR3 runs to 14 residues. CDR1 and CDR2 (germline): SNHLY, FYNNEI. The CDR3 loop is CASKEAGGTGTQYF. The CDR3, as DNA: TGTGCCAGCAAGGAGGCGGGTGGCACAGGTACGCAGTATTTT.

In its sample, this clone was seen many times. The rearrangement links TRBV6-1 to TRBJ2-2; 9 bases agree with TRBD1. Germline loops: CDR1 MNHNS, CDR2 SASEGT. V dropped 6 bases and J dropped 5; count of bases not matched to a gene: 10. This CDR3 is built from 16 residues. CDR3 sequence reads: CASSPGTGFNTGELFF. CDR3 in DNA: TGTGCCAGCAGCCCTGGGACAGGGTTTAATACCGGGGAGCTGTTTTTT.

This clone was observed once. This chain links TRBV4-2 with TRBJ1-2; D gene uncertain. CDR3 length: 15 amino acids. The V and J ends lost 0 bases and 6 bases respectively, with 14 bases between them. Germline V gene lookup returns CDR1 LGHNA and CDR2 YNFKEQ. The CDR3 sequence is CASSQEGSGRDGYTF. Here the CDR3 DNA reads TGTGCCAGCAGCCAAGAAGGTAGCGGGAGGGATGGCTACACCTTC.

This chain links TRBV20-1 with TRBJ2-7; TRBD2 agrees at 8 bases. The CDR3 consists of 14 residues. The ends lost 7 bases at V and 6 bases at J; junction bases unmatched: 14. The germline CDR1 and CDR2 sequences are DFQATT and SNEGSKA (reference sequence). DNA for the CDR3: TGCAGTGTCCGTGGGGCTAGCGGGCTCACCGAGCAGTACTTC. This sequence encodes CSVRGASGLTEQYF.

This clone is medium-sized within its sample. The J gene is TRBJ2-7, the V gene TRBV2; possibly TRBD1 or TRBD2 for D (5 bases each). The V gene lost 5 bases and the J gene lost 5 bases, with 13 bases spanning the gap. CDR1 SNHLY and CDR2 FYNNEI come from the germline V gene. The CDR3 length is 13 residues. The CDR3 bases are TGTGCCAGCAGTCAAGGCAGGGACCACGAGCAGTACTTC. It encodes CASSQGRDHEQYF.

A few counts support this clone. Germline and junction disagree at one end, which may indicate a read error. Other DNA sequences in this sample translate to the same CDR3. This rearrangement joins TRBV11-2 to TRBJ2-2; perhaps TRBD2 as D (5 bases). Germline CDR1 is SGHAT and CDR2 is FQNNGV. CDR3 size: 16 residues. The DNA of the CDR3 is TGTGCCAGCAGCTTACATGGTACTAGGAACACTGGGGAGCTGTTTTTT. The encoded protein is CASSLHGTRNTGELFF.

This clone has a handful of counts. The chain recombines TRBV28 with TRBJ1-2; D not certain. Germline V gene data show CDR1 as MDHEN and CDR2 as SYDVKM. The CDR3 runs 14 residues. V was cut by 6 bases and J by 4 bases, with 15 bases left in between. CDR3 nucleotide sequence: TGTGCCAGCAGCTTAGAACATATTGTCTATGGCTACACCTTC. It is translated as CASSLEHIVYGYTF.

V and J are TRBV30 and TRBJ1-6; D might be TRBD1 (5 bases). Germline CDR1 is GTSNPN and CDR2 is SVGIG (reference sequence). V gave up 0 bases and J gave up 8 bases, with 14 bases separating them. This CDR3 is 15 amino acids long. CDR3 coding DNA: TGTGCCTGGAGTGTACGGGGGACCCACTATTCACCCCTCCACTTT. Protein: CAWSVRGTHYSPLHF.

This clone was seen repeatedly, ten times or more. This chain links TRBV6-2 or TRBV6-3 with TRBJ1-1; D unresolved. CDR3 length: 16 residues. In germline, CDR1 is MNHEY, CDR2 SVGEGT. V was trimmed by 0 bases and J by 1 base, leaving 12 bases between them. In DNA, the CDR3 is TGTGCCAGCAGTTACTCGTTTGTAGGGTGGAACACTGAAGCTTTCTTT. It encodes CASSYSFVGWNTEAFF.

This clone has at least ten counts. The rearrangement joins TRBV4-3 to TRBJ2-6; no clear D gene. The CDR3 contains 16 residues. Germline V gene data show CDR1 as LGHNA and CDR2 as YSLEER. V was trimmed by 0 bases and J by 1 base, leaving 7 bases between them. The CDR3 here is CASSQEPGSGANVLTF. The CDR3 DNA is TGCGCCAGCAGCCAAGAGCCCGGATCTGGGGCCAACGTCCTGACTTTC.

The V and J genes are TRBV6-5 and TRBJ2-7, with D hard to call. Trimming removed 0 bases from V and 7 bases from J, with 13 bases in between. This CDR3 is 14 amino acids long. Germline CDR1 is MNHEY and CDR2 is SVGAGI. The CDR3 spells CASSYSSLYGEQYF. In nucleotides, the CDR3 is TGTGCCAGCAGTTACTCGAGCCTATATGGAGAGCAGTACTTC.

This clone was seen repeatedly, ten times or more. The chain joins TRBV19 to TRBJ1-2; D might be TRBD1 (5 bases). Trimming left V 5 bases short and J 0 bases short, with 19 bases between. Germline V lookup: CDR1 LNHDA, CDR2 SQIVND (reference sequence). The CDR3 consists of 17 residues. The CDR3: CASSGSRGQSTNYGYTF. The CDR3, as DNA: TGTGCCAGTAGTGGATCGAGGGGCCAAAGTACTAACTATGGCTACACCTTC. The variable domain in full, completed from reference TRBV19 and TRBJ1-2, reads DGGITQSPKYLFRKEGQNVTLSCEQNLNHDAMYWYRQDPGQGLRLIYYSQIVNDFQKGDIAEGYSVSREKKESFPLTVTSAQKNPTAFYLCASSGSRGQSTNYGYTFGSGTRLTVV.

This clone was counted ten times or more. The chain links TRBV20-1 to TRBJ1-5, with no clear D. In germline, CDR1 is DFQATT, CDR2 SNEGSKA (reference sequence). The CDR3 spans 12 residues. Deletions cut 3 bases from V and 5 bases from J, with 8 bases between. For the CDR3, the DNA is TGCAGTGCTAGCCCCGGGGATCAGCCCCAGCATTTT. Amino acids: CSASPGDQPQHF.

The rearrangement joins TRBV7-2 to TRBJ1-6; no definite D call. The CDR3 is made up of 12 amino acids. V was clipped by 1 base and J by 10 bases, with 5 bases between them. The germline V gene encodes CDR1 SGHTA and CDR2 FQGNSA. The chain's CDR3 is CASSLEASPLHF. The CDR3 bases are TGTGCCAGCAGCTTAGAGGCATCACCCCTCCACTTT.

A few counts support this clone. The chain carries TRBV12-3 or TRBV12-4 and TRBJ2-2; 8 bases map to TRBD1. The ends lost 7 bases at V and 3 bases at J; junction bases unmatched: 7. This CDR3 contains 15 residues. The CDR3 region has the DNA TGTGCCAGCAAAGGACAGGGAAGATACACCGGGGAGCTGTTTTTT. Its protein product is CASKGQGRYTGELFF.

This clone was recorded only once. This rearrangement joins TRBV13 to TRBJ1-6, with TRBD1 matching 12 bases. This CDR3 region has 16 residues. Germline V gene sequence: CDR1 PRHDT, CDR2 FYEKMQ (reference sequence). Germline trimming cut 5 bases from V and 10 bases from J; bases unmatched to any gene: 9. In DNA form, the CDR3 reads TGTGCCAGCAGCGACCGGGACAGGGGGCGACGGTCACCCCTCCACTTT. Translated, it gives CASSDRDRGRRSPLHF. The variable domain in full, with the rest retrieved from reference TRBV13 and TRBJ1-6, is AAGVIQSPRHLIKEKRETATLKCYPIPRHDTVYWYQQGPGQDPQFLISFYEKMQSDKGSIPDRFSAQQFSDYHSELNMSSLELGDSALYFCASSDRDRGRRSPLHFGNGTRLTVT.

There are a few counts of this clone. Relative to the germline gene, one junction end is altered; a read error may explain this. This sequence joins TRBV28 and TRBJ2-6, with D perhaps matching TRBD1 (5 bases). Germline CDR1 reads MDHEN; CDR2 reads SYDVKM. The CDR3 is 16 amino acids. CDR3 bases: TGTGCCAGCGGTCGACATCCGGCCTCTGGGGCCAACTTCCTGACTTTC. The encoded protein is CASGRHPASGANFLTF.

The chain has TRBV5-1 and TRBJ2-7, with 8 bases that match TRBD1. V was pared by 4 bases and J by 1 base, with 7 bases of the junction left unmatched. Germline V gives CDR1 SGHRS, CDR2 YFSETQ. This CDR3 contains 15 residues. The CDR3 DNA follows: TGCGCCAGCAGCCCCGGGGACAGGCCGTCCTACGAGCAGTACTTC. The encoded protein is CASSPGDRPSYEQYF.

This clone showed up many times. The junction departs from germline at one end; a sequencing error may be responsible. The V and J genes are TRBV6-1 and TRBJ2-1, with TRBD2 matching over 13 bases. The CDR3 totals 15 residues. From germline, CDR1 is MNHNS and CDR2 SASEGT. In DNA form, the CDR3 reads TGTACCAGCAGAAACGGACTAGCGGGGGACAATGAGCAGTTCTTC. Its translation: CTSRNGLAGDNEQFF.

The chain couples TRBV13 to TRBJ2-2; 8 bases map to TRBD2. Trimming cost V 1 base and J 4 bases; bases outside gene matches: 5. Germline V gene lookup returns CDR1 PRHDT and CDR2 FYEKMQ (reference sequence). The CDR3 loop spans 16 amino acids. The CDR3 DNA is TGTGCCAGCAGCTTAGATAGCGGGGAGCTCACCGGGGAGCTGTTTTTT. This gives the protein CASSLDSGELTGELFF.

In its sample, this clone was seen a few times. This rearrangement joins TRBV20-1 to TRBJ1-4; no reliable D call. Germline-derived CDR1 and CDR2 are DFQATT and SNEGSKA (reference sequence). The CDR3 totals 14 residues. V was shortened by 4 bases and J by 0 bases, with 9 bases between the two germline ends. CDR3 coding DNA: TGCAGTGCTACTCCGTATACAACTAATGAAAAACTGTTTTTT. Translating gives CSATPYTTNEKLFF.

Many counts were recorded for this clone. The chain joins TRBV2 to TRBJ1-3, with unresolved D. This CDR3 contains 15 residues. Trimming left V 5 bases short and J 4 bases short, with 15 bases between. From germline, CDR1 is SNHLY and CDR2 FYNNEI. The CDR3 region has the DNA TGTGCCAGCAGTTCCAGGTCGGGATCCGGAAACACCATATATTTT. It is translated as CASSSRSGSGNTIYF.

The V gene is TRBV11-2, the J gene TRBJ1-6; 9 nucleotides match TRBD1. Looked up from germline, CDR1 is SGHAT and CDR2 is FQNNGV. J lost 8 bases, V lost 1 base, and 0 bases had no gene match. The CDR3 has 14 amino acids. The CDR3 DNA reads TGTGCCAGCAGCTTAGGGACAGGGGATTCACCCCTCCACTTT. Amino acid sequence: CASSLGTGDSPLHF.

In its sample, this clone was seen many times. A much larger clone differs by one base, so this may be a read error. Other DNA sequences of this sample code for an identical CDR3. The gene calls are TRBV6-2 or TRBV6-3 and TRBJ1-2; maybe TRBD1 (6 bases). Trimming pared 2 bases from V and 12 bases from J, leaving 16 bases between. Germline V lookup: CDR1 MNHEY, CDR2 SVGEGT. The length of the CDR3 is 13 residues. Here the CDR3 reads CASSYRDNYGHTF. The CDR3 nucleotides are TGTGCCAGCAGTTACCGGGACAACTACGGCCACACCTTC.

V and J are TRBV27 and TRBJ2-3; D tentatively reads TRBD1 or TRBD2 (5 bases each). The CDR3 covers 15 residues. The germline V gene has CDR1 MNHEY and CDR2 SMNVEV (reference sequence). With 2 bases removed from V and 1 base from J, the gap between germline ends came to 10 bases. The CDR3 region is CASSLEGLGTDTQYF. For the CDR3, the DNA is TGTGCCAGCAGTTTAGAGGGGTTAGGCACAGATACGCAGTATTTT.

This clone was detected a few times. Germline is not matched at one junction end, which may reflect a read error. V is TRBV6-2 or TRBV6-3 and J is TRBJ2-2, with TRBD2 matching over 8 bases. Germline V lookup: CDR1 MNHEY, CDR2 SVGEGT. The CDR3 consists of 15 residues. The CDR3 bases are TGTGCCAGCAGTACTATCGGGGGGGACACCGGGGATCTGTTTTTT. Translation: CASSTIGGDTGDLFF.

This clone was seen at least ten times. The CDR3 loop is CASSLDGSTGELFF. DNA for the CDR3: TGTGCCAGCAGCTTAGATGGTAGCACCGGGGAGCTGTTTTTT. The chain carries TRBV7-6 and TRBJ2-2; D uncertain. The V gene lost 1 base and the J gene lost 4 bases, with 7 bases spanning the gap. The CDR3 is made up of 14 amino acids. Germline assignment: CDR1 SGHVS and CDR2 FNYEAQ.

Concerning this clone: One end of the junction is discordant with germline, which a read error may explain. The V gene is TRBV11-2, the J gene TRBJ2-2; D is possibly TRBD1 or TRBD2 (5 bases each). The CDR3 covers 13 residues. Germline V CDR1 and CDR2: SGHAT, FQNNGV. DNA of the CDR3: TGTGCCAGCAGCTTAGCCGGGGCCGGGGAGCTTTTTTTT. Its protein is CASSLAGAGELFF. Full variable domain (missing parts from reference TRBV11-2 and TRBJ2-2): EAGVAQSPRYKIIEKRQSVAFWCNPISGHATLYWYQQILGQGPKLLIQFQNNGVVDDSQLPKDRFSAERLKGVDSTLKIQPAKLEDSAVYLCASSLAGAGELFFGEGSRLTVL.

The V call is TRBV2, the J call TRBJ1-2; perhaps TRBD1 as D (5 bases). Per the germline V gene, CDR1 is SNHLY and CDR2 is FYNNEI. The CDR3 consists of 13 residues. Trimming cost V 3 bases and J 2 bases, with 7 bases left between them. CDR3 sequence (DNA): TGTGCCAGCAGTGATCAGGGCAACTATGGCTACACCTTC. Amino acid sequence: CASSDQGNYGYTF.

The chain carries TRBV5-1 and TRBJ2-7, with D possibly being TRBD1 or TRBD2 (5 bases each). This CDR3 spans 12 amino acids. The germline V gene encodes CDR1 SGHRS and CDR2 YFSETQ. Trimming stripped 0 bases from V and 6 bases from J, with 7 bases between. The CDR3 region is CASSLAGGEQYF. In DNA, the CDR3 is TGCGCCAGCAGCTTGGCTGGGGGCGAGCAGTACTTC.

Worth noting for this clone: At one of its ends the junction is not consistent with the germline gene, which may arise from a read error. The rearrangement joins TRBV12-5 to TRBJ1-5; perhaps TRBD1 as D (5 bases). The CDR3 contains 13 residues. CDR1 LGHNT and CDR2 FRNRAP come from the germline V gene. CDR3 region: CANGFGGNKPQHF. The CDR3 bases are TGTGCTAATGGTTTTGGGGGAAATAAGCCCCAGCATTTT. The variable domain in full, completed from reference TRBV12-5 and TRBJ1-5, reads DARVTQTPRHKVTEMGQEVTMRCQPILGHNTVFWYRQTMMQGLELLAYFRNRAPLDDSGMPKDRFSAEMPDATLATLKIQPSEPRDSAVYFCANGFGGNKPQHFGDGTRLSIL.

The chain links TRBV7-9 to TRBJ2-7; 7 nucleotides align to TRBD1. Germline V lookup: CDR1 SEHNR, CDR2 FQNEAQ (reference sequence). This CDR3 spans 13 amino acids. V dropped 4 bases and J dropped 6; count of bases not matched to a gene: 6. The CDR3 protein is CASSWDTGVEQYF. The CDR3 bases are TGTGCCAGCAGCTGGGACACAGGGGTCGAGCAGTACTTC.